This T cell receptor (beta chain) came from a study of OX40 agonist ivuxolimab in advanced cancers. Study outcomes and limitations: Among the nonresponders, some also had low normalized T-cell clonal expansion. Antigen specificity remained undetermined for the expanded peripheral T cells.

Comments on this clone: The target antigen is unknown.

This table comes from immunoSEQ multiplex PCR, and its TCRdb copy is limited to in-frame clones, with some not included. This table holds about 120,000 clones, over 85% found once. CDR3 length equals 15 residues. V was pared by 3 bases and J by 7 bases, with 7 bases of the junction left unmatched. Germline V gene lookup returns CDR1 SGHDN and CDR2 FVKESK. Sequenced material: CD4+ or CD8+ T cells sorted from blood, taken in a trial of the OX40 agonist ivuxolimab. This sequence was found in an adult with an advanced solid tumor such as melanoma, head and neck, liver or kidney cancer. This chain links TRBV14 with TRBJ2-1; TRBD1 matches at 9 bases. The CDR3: CASSHRTGAVNEQFF. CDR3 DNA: TGTGCCAGCAGCCACCGGACAGGGGCGGTAAATGAGCAGTTCTTC.